Following are 29 T cell receptor beta chains from one sample sequenced in a study of Ad26.COV2.S vaccination and SARS-CoV-2 variants. Repertoires were generated with immunoSEQ multiplex PCR, while TCRdb's copy carries only in-frame clones and drops some. The sample carries some 270,000 clones, around 90% recorded once. The sample's treatment: some 19 received Ad26.COV2.S at low or high dose, single or two shots; 5 received placebo; per-sample allocation not given. Each sample was drawn 63 days after the first injection (of vaccine or placebo). The material was peripheral blood, obtained in a trial of Ad26.COV2.S vaccine versus placebo. Receptors were obtained from a person aged 18-65 years who received the Ad26.COV2.S COVID-19 vaccine or a placebo.

The chain uses TRBV6-5 and TRBJ2-3; D tentatively reads TRBD1 or TRBD2 (6 bases each). Trimming took 4 bases from V and 4 from J, leaving 15 bases between them. This CDR3 has 15 residues. Germline V lookup: CDR1 MNHEY, CDR2 SVGAGI. The CDR3 DNA reads TGTGCCAGCAGTTCGTTTAGGGGGGAAGCAGATACGCAGTATTTT. It codes for CASSSFRGEADTQYF.

The chain links TRBV10-3 to TRBJ2-7, with D perhaps given as TRBD1 or TRBD2 (5 bases each). Looked up from germline, CDR1 is ENHRY and CDR2 is SYGVKD. V shed 0 bases and J shed 5 bases, with 14 bases lying between them. This CDR3 spans 15 amino acids. The CDR3 loop reads CAISESGQGAHEQYF. The CDR3 region has the DNA TGTGCCATCAGTGAGTCGGGTCAGGGAGCGCACGAGCAGTACTTC.

This clone was observed once. V is TRBV19 and J is TRBJ1-1; D not resolved. The germline V gene encodes CDR1 LNHDA and CDR2 SQIVND (reference sequence). The CDR3 totals 13 residues. Between the trimmed V and J ends, which lost 5 bases and 2 bases, there was a span of 9 bases. The CDR3 sequence: CASSGSVNTEAFF. DNA of the CDR3: TGTGCCAGTAGTGGGTCGGTTAACACTGAAGCTTTCTTT.

The genes are TRBV7-9 and TRBJ2-1, with D perhaps matching TRBD1 or TRBD2 (5 bases each). From germline, CDR1 is SEHNR and CDR2 FQNEAQ (reference sequence). The CDR3 consists of 17 residues. Between the trimmed V and J ends, which lost 5 bases and 0 bases, there was a span of 17 bases. The chain's CDR3 is CASSPGVGASSYNEQFF. The CDR3 region has the DNA TGTGCCAGCAGCCCCGGGGTCGGGGCGAGCTCCTACAATGAGCAGTTCTTC. Together with reference TRBV7-9 and TRBJ2-1, the CDR3 gives the full variable domain: DTGVSQNPRHKITKRGQNVTFRCDPISEHNRLYWYRQTLGQGPEFLTYFQNEAQLEKSRLLSDRFSAERPKGSFSTLEIQRTEQGDSAMYLCASSPGVGASSYNEQFFGPGTRLTVL.

This chain connects TRBV6-5 to TRBJ1-3; a possible D gene is TRBD1 (5 bases). V was pared by 2 bases and J by 0 bases, with 8 bases between. The CDR3 totals 15 residues. Germline V lookup: CDR1 MNHEY, CDR2 SVGAGI. CDR3 bases: TGTGCCAGCAGTTACGACAGACTCTCTGGAAACACCATATATTTT. This translates into CASSYDRLSGNTIYF.

The chain employs TRBV29-1 and TRBJ2-3; D is undetermined. Germline values: CDR1 SQVTM, CDR2 ANQGSEA. The CDR3 consists of 14 residues. V was pared by 6 bases and J by 0 bases, with 13 bases between. The CDR3: CSVEWQASTDTQYF. The CDR3 DNA reads as TGCAGCGTCGAGTGGCAGGCCAGCACAGATACGCAGTATTTT.

The V and J genes are TRBV9 and TRBJ2-7; 10 bases fit TRBD2. The germline CDR1 and CDR2 sequences are SGDLS and YYNGEE. This CDR3 is built from 14 residues. V lost 3 bases and J lost 4; bases outside the gene matches: 4. The CDR3, as DNA: TGTGCCAGCAGCGGTTCTAGCGGGGGATACGAGCAGTACTTC. Amino acids: CASSGSSGGYEQYF.

The genes are TRBV6-1 and TRBJ1-1, with D perhaps TRBD1 (5 bases). The V and J ends lost 2 bases and 5 bases respectively, with 12 bases between them. The germline CDR1 and CDR2 sequences are MNHNS and SASEGT. The CDR3 has 14 residues. The CDR3 loop is CASSESRVGTEAFF. The CDR3 DNA reads as TGTGCCAGCAGTGAATCCAGGGTCGGGACTGAAGCTTTCTTT.

The chain uses TRBV11-2 and TRBJ2-5; 7 nucleotides match TRBD1. CDR1 SGHAT and CDR2 FQNNGV come from the germline V gene. CDR3 length: 14 residues. J gave up 6 bases and V 4 bases, and 8 bases lay outside the gene matches. The CDR3 loop reads CASSSPRQGKTQYF. CDR3 in DNA: TGTGCCAGCAGCTCTCCCCGACAGGGCAAGACCCAGTACTTC.

This chain uses TRBV30 with TRBJ2-5; perhaps TRBD2 as D (6 bases). CDR3 length: 14 amino acids. Germline assignment: CDR1 GTSNPN and CDR2 SVGIG (reference sequence). Trimming pared 4 bases from V and 6 bases from J, leaving 18 bases between. CDR3 protein: CAWKSGGARQTQYF. The CDR3, as DNA: TGTGCCTGGAAATCTGGAGGGGCTAGGCAGACCCAGTACTTC.

This clone was counted only a few times. This chain joins TRBV15 and TRBJ1-2, with D unresolved. CDR1 is LNHNV, CDR2 YYDKDF, per germline (reference sequence). Trimming pared 8 bases from V and 4 bases from J, leaving 14 bases between. This CDR3 is 13 amino acids long. The CDR3 reads CATGATGAYGYTF. DNA of the CDR3: TGTGCCACCGGCGCCACGGGTGCCTATGGCTACACCTTC.

J is TRBJ2-1 and V is TRBV7-2; 9 bases map to TRBD2. Trimming removed 0 bases from V and 8 bases from J; junction bases left unmatched: 8. The germline V gene has CDR1 SGHTA and CDR2 FQGNSA. This CDR3 has 16 residues. CDR3 region: CASSLATRGGAHEQFF. The CDR3, as DNA: TGTGCCAGCAGCTTAGCGACCCGCGGGGGGGCCCATGAGCAGTTCTTC.

The rearrangement uses TRBV27 and TRBJ1-5, with D hard to call. The CDR3 is made up of 14 amino acids. The V and J ends lost 8 bases and 4 bases respectively, with 15 bases between them. From germline, CDR1 is MNHEY and CDR2 SMNVEV (reference sequence). The CDR3 DNA reads TGTGCCAGCTCGGCCCAATGGGGAAATCAGCCCCAGCATTTT. This sequence encodes CASSAQWGNQPQHF.

The chain uses TRBV19 and TRBJ1-1, with 9 bases that match TRBD1. Germline CDR1 LNHDA, CDR2 SQIVND (reference sequence). The CDR3 totals 14 residues. Trimming removed 6 bases from V and 5 bases from J; junction bases left unmatched: 7. CDR3 sequence: CASRPKQGATEAFF. As DNA, the CDR3 is TGTGCCAGTAGGCCTAAACAGGGGGCGACTGAAGCTTTCTTT. Based on the CDR3 plus reference TRBV19 and TRBJ1-1, the full variable domain is DGGITQSPKYLFRKEGQNVTLSCEQNLNHDAMYWYRQDPGQGLRLIYYSQIVNDFQKGDIAEGYSVSREKKESFPLTVTSAQKNPTAFYLCASRPKQGATEAFFGQGTRLTVV.

This rearrangement joins TRBV7-9 to TRBJ2-2; D unresolved. The CDR3 extends over 15 amino acids. V was pared by 1 base and J by 1 base, with 7 bases between. Germline V gene lookup returns CDR1 SEHNR and CDR2 FQNEAQ (reference sequence). This CDR3 is CASSLGSENTGELFF. CDR3 DNA sequence: TGTGCCAGCAGCTTAGGCAGTGAGAACACCGGGGAGCTGTTTTTT. The whole variable domain, filled in from reference TRBV7-9 and TRBJ2-2, reads DTGVSQNPRHKITKRGQNVTFRCDPISEHNRLYWYRQTLGQGPEFLTYFQNEAQLEKSRLLSDRFSAERPKGSFSTLEIQRTEQGDSAMYLCASSLGSENTGELFFGEGSRLTVL.

This chain's CDR3 is CASSLVGTGFDGYTF. The CDR3 DNA sequence: TGTGCCAGCAGCTTGGTAGGTACGGGCTTTGATGGCTACACCTTC. The V gene is TRBV5-6, the J gene TRBJ1-2, with no clear D. Trimming shortened V by 0 bases and J by 6 bases, and 15 bases separated the two germline ends. Germline V gene lookup returns CDR1 SGHDT and CDR2 YYEEEE. This CDR3 has 15 residues.

The chain is built from TRBV4-3 and TRBJ1-5; D not resolved. With 0 bases removed from V and 3 bases from J, the gap between germline ends came to 9 bases. The germline gives CDR1 LGHNA, CDR2 YSLEER. The CDR3 runs to 15 residues. The CDR3 region has the DNA TGCGCCAGCAGCCAAGACTGGGCGGACAATCAGCCCCAGCATTTT. Protein sequence: CASSQDWADNQPQHF.

The CDR3 spells CAISELQGTAETQYF. Here the CDR3 DNA reads TGTGCCATCAGTGAGTTACAGGGGACGGCAGAGACCCAGTACTTC. This chain uses TRBV10-3 with TRBJ2-5; 7 nucleotides agree with TRBD1. The junction had 6 bases not matched to a gene; V was cut back by 1 base and J by 4 bases. The CDR3 length is 15 residues. Germline CDR1 and CDR2: ENHRY and SYGVKD.

The chain carries TRBV5-4 and TRBJ2-2; TRBD2 aligns across 10 bases. V was pared by 4 bases and J by 0 bases, with 9 bases of the junction left unmatched. This CDR3 has 18 residues. Germline lookup yields CDR1 SGHNT and CDR2 YYREEE (reference sequence). The DNA of the CDR3 is TGTGCCAGCAGCCTTCCGGGACTAGCGACTTCGAACACCGGGGAGCTGTTTTTT. This translates into CASSLPGLATSNTGELFF. Filled out from reference TRBV5-4 and TRBJ2-2, the complete variable domain reads ETGVTQSPTHLIKTRGQQVTLRCSSQSGHNTVSWYQQALGQGPQFIFQYYREEENGRGNFPPRFSGLQFPNYSSELNVNALELDDSALYLCASSLPGLATSNTGELFFGEGSRLTVL.

J is TRBJ1-2 and V is TRBV30, with a tentative D call TRBD1 (5 bases). The CDR3 has 13 residues. Germline CDR1 and CDR2: GTSNPN and SVGIG (reference sequence). Deletions cut 4 bases from V and 8 bases from J, with 17 bases between. The CDR3 region has the DNA TGTGCCTGGACCCCCCTGGGGGGTGGGGGCTACACCTTC. It codes for CAWTPLGGGGYTF.

The genes are TRBV3-1 (or the pseudogene TRBV3-2) and TRBJ1-1; unclear D gene. V was trimmed by 4 bases and J by 7 bases, leaving 7 bases between them. The germline V gene has CDR1 LGHDT and CDR2 YNNKEL (reference sequence). The CDR3 spans 11 residues. CDR3 nucleotides: TGTGCCAGCAGCCTCCAGGTTGAAGCTTTCTTT. Translated: CASSLQVEAFF.

This clone came up once. The chain links TRBV27 to TRBJ2-3; D not resolved. The CDR3 is made up of 14 amino acids. Germline V gene sequence: CDR1 MNHEY, CDR2 SMNVEV (reference sequence). The V gene lost 3 bases and the J gene lost 2 bases, with 9 bases spanning the gap. CDR3 nucleotides: TGTGCCAGCAGTTTTGAATATCCCACAGATACGCAGTATTTT. As protein: CASSFEYPTDTQYF.

The chain joins TRBV5-4 to TRBJ2-7; tentatively, D is TRBD1 (6 bases). Trimming pared 5 bases from V and 0 bases from J, leaving 12 bases between. CDR3 length: 14 residues. Looked up from germline, CDR1 is SGHNT and CDR2 is YYREEE (reference sequence). CDR3 loop: CASRERGSSYEQYF. The CDR3 coding sequence is TGTGCCAGCAGGGAGAGGGGGTCCTCCTACGAGCAGTACTTC.

The genes are TRBV2 and TRBJ1-4; 9 positions match TRBD1. The CDR3 loop spans 15 amino acids. CDR1 SNHLY and CDR2 FYNNEI come from the germline V gene. Unmatched junction bases numbered 4, after V lost 4 bases and J lost 4 bases. Here the CDR3 reads CASSGGTGINEKLFF. CDR3 bases: TGTGCCAGCAGTGGAGGGACAGGGATTAATGAAAAACTGTTTTTT.

This sequence joins TRBV6-5 and TRBJ1-1, with 8 positions matching TRBD1. The CDR3 sequence is 14 residues long. Losses at the gene ends were 6 bases for V and 0 bases for J; bases not matched to a gene: 3. Germline V CDR1 and CDR2: MNHEY, SVGAGI. This chain's CDR3 is CASRTGAMNTEAFF. Here the CDR3 DNA reads TGTGCCAGCAGGACAGGGGCCATGAACACTGAAGCTTTCTTT.

V gene TRBV19 combines with J gene TRBJ1-5; a possible D gene is TRBD1 (6 bases). CDR1 is LNHDA and CDR2 is SQIVND in the germline V gene (reference sequence). V was shortened by 6 bases and J by 0 bases, with 21 bases between the two germline ends. The CDR3 has 18 residues. Written as DNA, the CDR3 is TGTGCCAGTAGAATCGGGTACAGGGCCCAGGATAGCAATCAGCCCCAGCATTTT. Protein sequence: CASRIGYRAQDSNQPQHF.

The rearrangement uses TRBV3-1 (or the pseudogene TRBV3-2) and TRBJ2-1, with TRBD1 as a possible D gene (5 bases). The germline V gene encodes CDR1 LGHDT and CDR2 YNNKEL (reference sequence). The length of the CDR3 is 13 residues. V was trimmed by 2 bases and J by 7 bases, leaving 9 bases between them. The CDR3 DNA is TGTGCCAGCAGCCAACCCGACAGAAATGAGCAGTTCTTC. Translation gives CASSQPDRNEQFF.

This rearrangement joins TRBV7-9 to TRBJ2-7; D unclear. CDR3 size: 12 residues. V was cut by 4 bases and J by 0 bases, with 4 bases left in between. In germline, CDR1 is SEHNR, CDR2 FQNEAQ (reference sequence). The DNA of the CDR3 is TGTGCCAGCAGCTCGAACTCCTACGAGCAGTACTTC. Translating gives CASSSNSYEQYF.

This chain links TRBV27 with TRBJ1-5; weak D call: TRBD1 (5 bases). There are 15 residues in the CDR3. In germline, CDR1 is MNHEY, CDR2 SMNVEV (reference sequence). With 4 bases removed from V and 4 bases from J, the gap between germline ends came to 14 bases. CDR3 nucleotides: TGTGCCAGCAGTTGGGGCCGTGGGTTGAATCAGCCCCAGCATTTT. Translated, it gives CASSWGRGLNQPQHF.